These 5 T cell receptor beta chains were sequenced from one sample in a study of blood T cell repertoires in COVID-19. TCRdb's table, derived via immunoSEQ multiplex PCR, lists solely in-frame clones and lacks some. The sample consists of fewer than 150,000 clones, approximately 86% of them appearing once. Sequenced input: peripheral blood. These receptors were collected from a woman in her 50s who had recovered from COVID-19.

Only a few counts were recorded for this clone. The chain joins TRBV19 to TRBJ2-2, with D unclear. Germline V lookup: CDR1 LNHDA, CDR2 SQIVND (reference sequence). Trimming stripped 6 bases from V and 5 bases from J, with 10 bases between. The CDR3 runs 13 residues. Here the CDR3 reads CASRGLDTGELFF. CDR3 DNA sequence: TGTGCCAGTAGGGGCCTCGATACCGGGGAGCTGTTTTTT.

This chain uses TRBV7-9 with TRBJ2-3, with TRBD1 matching 11 bases. The V segment lost 10 bases and the J segment 0 bases; nucleotides outside the gene matches: 3. CDR1 SEHNR and CDR2 FQNEAQ come from the germline V gene (reference sequence). CDR3 length: 14 amino acids. CDR3 in amino acids: CATGTGGSTDTQYF. In nucleotides, the CDR3 is TGTGCCACCGGGACAGGGGGAAGCACAGATACGCAGTATTTT.

The chain couples TRBV5-6 to TRBJ2-7; no firm D call. V was shortened by 2 bases and J by 6 bases, with 9 bases between the two germline ends. Germline V gene sequence: CDR1 SGHDT, CDR2 YYEEEE. CDR3 length: 12 amino acids. The CDR3 sequence: CASSFEVSEQYF. The CDR3 DNA reads as TGTGCCAGCAGCTTCGAGGTCTCCGAGCAGTACTTC.

The gene calls are TRBV19 and TRBJ1-5, with no clear D. Germline V gives CDR1 LNHDA, CDR2 SQIVND (reference sequence). V was trimmed by 8 bases and J by 3 bases, leaving 14 bases between them. This CDR3 is built from 14 residues. CDR3 loop: CASLPGTPNQPQHF. Here the CDR3 DNA reads TGTGCCAGTCTTCCAGGCACCCCCAATCAGCCCCAGCATTTT.

The chain couples TRBV28 to TRBJ2-7, with a possible D match to TRBD2 (6 bases). Germline CDR1 and CDR2: MDHEN and SYDVKM. This CDR3 has 16 amino acids. V shed 4 bases and J shed 2 bases, with 18 bases lying between them. The CDR3 spells CASSSPPGRRTYEQYF. The CDR3 DNA reads as TGTGCCAGCAGTTCCCCGCCGGGGAGGCGGACCTACGAGCAGTACTTC.